The present T cell receptor beta chain was sequenced within a study of blood T cell repertoires in COVID-19. At the level of the study: COVID-19 samples from acute and convalescent phases originated in the United States, Italy and Spain.

Authors' processing steps: It was from reference gene primer amplification that nucleated cell counts were estimated. Some clones are missing from TCRdb's copy, which holds only in-frame ones; the method was immunoSEQ multiplex PCR. Clonal size and the V and J genes are those of that table, whereas D and trimming came from the DNA. The sample holds approximately 360,000 clones, around 83% seen once. This CDR3 region has 13 residues. V gave up 3 bases and J gave up 5 bases, with 10 bases separating them. Germline-derived CDR1 and CDR2 are SGHAT and FQNNGV. Participant reports of clinical history set cohort assignment. Donors in Cohort 3 who had recovered were those with two negative PCRs, healthcare professional clearance, or resolution of their symptoms.

The source is a woman aged 45-65 years who had recovered from COVID-19. Sequenced sample: PBMCs or T cells enriched from blood (not recorded which). The chain combines TRBV11-2 with TRBJ2-5; D uncertain. The CDR3 DNA is TGTGCCAGCAGCTTCCCCGAGTGGGAGACCCAGTACTTC. Amino acids: CASSFPEWETQYF.